This is a list of T cell receptor beta chains from one sample in a study of blood T cell repertoires in COVID-19. The protocol was immunoSEQ multiplex PCR, while the TCRdb copy is restricted to in-frame clones and leaves out a portion. The table lists a few hundred thousand clones, 70% to 90% of them singletons. Material for sequencing was peripheral blood. The receptors derive from a woman in her 70s with COVID-19, enrolled during active disease. Each CDR3 is given with its conserved first and last residue. A D gene is named only where the DNA matches it firmly. A row's size may be missing; if present it is once, few, many or a size class.

CDR3 DNA | CDR3 protein | J gene | D gene | V gene | clone size
TGTGCCAGTAGTCCTGGGGGGGGCTACGAGCAGTACTTC | CASSPGGGYEQYF | TRBJ2-7 | TRBD2 | TRBV19 | -
TGTGCCAGCAGACCAACGACAGGGGAGGGCTATGGCTACACCTTC | CASRPTTGEGYGYTF | TRBJ1-2 | TRBD1 | TRBV6-5 | -
TGTGCCAGCAGCGTAGGGGGGGGCGGCTACGAGCAGTACTTC | CASSVGGGGYEQYF | TRBJ2-7 | - | TRBV11-3 | -
TGTGCCAGCAGCTCAGGGGACAATCAGCCCCAGCATTTT | CASSSGDNQPQHF | TRBJ1-5 | - | TRBV11-3 | many
TGTGCCAGCAGCCCCGGGGTTTCTGGAAACACCATATATTTT | CASSPGVSGNTIYF | TRBJ1-3 | - | TRBV7-3 | -
TGTGCCAGCAGCTTAGGACAGGGGGCAAAAAATTCACCCCTCCACTTT | CASSLGQGAKNSPLHF | TRBJ1-6 | TRBD1 | TRBV11-3 | -
TGTGCCAGTAGTATAGAGCTAGCAAGGGGGACTGAAGCTTTCTTT | CASSIELARGTEAFF | TRBJ1-1 | - | TRBV19 | -
TGTGCCAGCAGCGATCGGGGAACAGGGGCCGTGCAGCCCCAGCATTTT | CASSDRGTGAVQPQHF | TRBJ1-5 | TRBD1 | TRBV2 | few
TGTGCCAGCAGCAGACTAGCCGGGCCAATACTGAGTGAGCAGTTCTTC | CASSRLAGPILSEQFF | TRBJ2-1 | TRBD2 | TRBV7-3 | -
TGTGCCAGTAGTATTCTTGGGTCTTTTTCGGCGGGGGGACAGACAGATACGCAGTATTTT | CASSILGSFSAGGQTDTQYF | TRBJ2-3 | - | TRBV19 | -
TGTGCCAGTAGGGGAGGGGGAAATTCACCCCTCCACTTT | CASRGGGNSPLHF | TRBJ1-6 | - | TRBV19 | -
TGTGCCAGCAGTTCCCTCCAGGGGGGCGGGTGGAATCAGCCCCAGCATTTT | CASSSLQGGGWNQPQHF | TRBJ1-5 | TRBD1 | TRBV27 | few
TGTGCCAGCAGTTTCCTTAACAGTGGTACGCAGTATTTT | CASSFLNSGTQYF | TRBJ2-3 | - | TRBV12-3/TRBV12-4 | -
TGTGCCAGCAGCTCCATACTAGCGGGGAGCTACGAGCAGTACTTC | CASSSILAGSYEQYF | TRBJ2-7 | TRBD2 | TRBV7-2 | -
TGTGCCAGCATGGGGGGCGGGACTAGCAGCGGCGGGGAGCTGTTTTTT | CASMGGGTSSGGELFF | TRBJ2-2 | TRBD2 | TRBV11-3 | -
TGTGCCAGCAATCCGGCGGGGGGGTACACTGAAGCTTTCTTT | CASNPAGGYTEAFF | TRBJ1-1 | - | TRBV2 | -
TGTGCCAGTAGTATAGAGGACAGGGTAACAGATGAAAAACTGTTTTTT | CASSIEDRVTDEKLFF | TRBJ1-4 | TRBD1 | TRBV19 | once
TGTGCCAGCAGTTTTGGCAGGCCAAGTAGGTACGAGCAGTACTTC | CASSFGRPSRYEQYF | TRBJ2-7 | - | TRBV27 | -
TGTGCCAGCAGTTTGTTGGGACAGGGTCAGTACTTC | CASSLLGQGQYF | TRBJ2-4 | TRBD1 | TRBV28 | once
TGTGCCAGCTCACCACGGGACAATTCCTACGAGCAGTACTTC | CASSPRDNSYEQYF | TRBJ2-7 | - | TRBV18 | many